The 11 T cell receptor beta chains listed next were all sequenced from one sample in a study of T-cell reconstitution after alpha-beta-depleted transplantation in children (dated by TCRdb to about 2016). Libraries were built with PCR. Sequencing used an Illumina HiSeq 2500. TCR library preparation used molecular barcoding, with unique molecular identifiers applied to normalize quantification of the TCRbeta repertoire. TCRdb reran the public reads through fastp at Q25 and MiXCR, keeping productive beta chains. Identical CDR3 proteins give one entry, which carries the most common genes and DNA. The sample table records under 250,000 distinct CDR3 sequences; under 30% of these occur just once. 4% to 5.5% of the sample belongs to the ten largest clones. Explained via the paper, the treatment or condition label denotes: allogeneic hematopoietic cell transplantation with graft depleted of TCRalphabeta T cells and CD19 B cells.

Sequences were derived from PBMCs, mostly from graft donor cells, sampled 360 days after TCRalphabeta/CD19-depleted stem cell transplant. These TCRs come from a female patient aged 2 to 10 who had a stem cell transplant for congenital amegakaryocytic thrombocytopenia, so the T cells may come from the graft donor.

This clonotype came up a few times. This chain uses TRBV27 with TRBJ2-3; either TRBD1 or TRBD2 may fit D (6 bases each). In germline, CDR1 is MNHEY, CDR2 SMNVEV (reference sequence). The CDR3 covers 16 residues. The V and J ends lost 6 bases and 4 bases respectively, with 20 bases between them. For the CDR3, the DNA is TGTGCCAGCAGCGGGAAGGGGGGCGCTTTGGCAGATACGCAGTATTTT. Its protein product is CASSGKGGALADTQYF.

The rearrangement joins TRBV7-8 to TRBJ1-4; D is ambiguous. Trimming cost V 5 bases and J 1 base, with 5 bases left between them. Looked up from germline, CDR1 is SGHVS and CDR2 is FQNEAQ. CDR3 length equals 13 residues. CDR3 in amino acids: CASSGRTNEKLFF. The DNA for the CDR3 is TGTGCCAGCAGCGGGAGAACTAATGAAAAACTGTTTTTT.

The rearrangement links TRBV9 to TRBJ2-7, with 13 bases fitting TRBD2. The germline V gene has CDR1 SGDLS and CDR2 YYNGEE. This CDR3 spans 19 amino acids. Germline trimming cut 0 bases from V and 2 bases from J; bases unmatched to any gene: 11. The DNA for the CDR3 is TGTGCCAGCAGCGTAGATTTCGGACTAGCGGGGGAGTTTCCCTACGAGCAGTACTTC. Encoded protein: CASSVDFGLAGEFPYEQYF.

Of note for this clonotype: A much larger clone lies one base from this, so it may be a read error. The rearrangement joins TRBV2 to TRBJ2-3, with unresolved D. The CDR3 runs to 11 residues. Per germline, CDR1 SNHLY and CDR2 FYNNEI. V was cut by 8 bases and J by 4 bases, with 7 bases left in between. CDR3 sequence reads: CASELSDTQYF. The CDR3 DNA sequence: TGTGCCAGCGAACTGTCAGATACGCAGTATTTT.

This clonotype was counted ten times or more. CDR3 in DNA: TGTGCCAGCAGTTTACCCCTTTCGAAGACCCAGTACTTC. Translation gives CASSLPLSKTQYF. The genes are TRBV12-3 or TRBV12-4 and TRBJ2-5, with D unclear. The CDR3 consists of 13 residues. Trimming removed 2 bases from V and 6 bases from J, with 10 bases in between.

This clonotype has at least ten counts. The chain recombines TRBV20-1 with TRBJ2-7, with no clear D. Trimming left V 5 bases short and J 2 bases short, with 4 bases between. CDR1 and CDR2 from the germline V gene are DFQATT and SNEGSKA (reference sequence). The CDR3 consists of 10 residues. This chain's CDR3 is CSAAPYEQYF. DNA of the CDR3: TGCAGTGCTGCCCCCTACGAGCAGTACTTC.

The rearrangement joins TRBV6-1 to TRBJ2-7; the D gene could be TRBD1 or TRBD2 (5 bases each). The V end lost 5 bases, the J end lost 2 bases, and 10 bases lay between the germline ends. This CDR3 contains 13 residues. Germline V gives CDR1 MNHNS, CDR2 SASEGT. CDR3 residues: CASSRGDTYEQYF. DNA for the CDR3: TGTGCCAGCAGTAGGGGAGATACCTACGAGCAGTACTTC.

The chain couples TRBV9 to TRBJ2-7, with 11 bases identical to TRBD2. The CDR3 runs to 14 residues. V was clipped by 3 bases and J by 4 bases; unmatched bases: 3. Germline V lookup: CDR1 SGDLS, CDR2 YYNGEE. In nucleotides, the CDR3 is TGTGCCAGCAGCGGAAGGACTAGCGGGTACGAGCAGTACTTC. As protein: CASSGRTSGYEQYF.

This clonotype was recorded a few times. J is TRBJ2-5 and V is TRBV12-3 or TRBV12-4, with 7 bases aligning to TRBD2. With V trimmed by 3 bases and J by 5 bases, 3 bases remained unmatched. The CDR3 contains 13 residues. DNA for the CDR3: TGTGCCAGCAGTTTGGGGGGGGTTGAGACCCAGTACTTC. It encodes CASSLGGVETQYF.

This clonotype came up a few times. This sequence joins TRBV20-1 and TRBJ2-2; 10 bases line up with TRBD2. The CDR3 spans 16 residues. V was pared by 0 bases and J by 3 bases, with 4 bases of the junction left unmatched. Germline CDR1 and CDR2: DFQATT and SNEGSKA (reference sequence). The CDR3 region is CSARDLGTSDTGELFF. In DNA, the CDR3 is TGCAGTGCTAGAGACTTAGGGACTAGCGACACCGGGGAGCTGTTTTTT.

The chain uses TRBV20-1 and TRBJ2-1, with D tentatively TRBD2 (5 bases). V was cut by 4 bases and J by 6 bases, with 13 bases left in between. This CDR3 has 13 amino acids. Germline V gene lookup returns CDR1 DFQATT and CDR2 SNEGSKA (reference sequence). The CDR3 DNA follows: TGCAGTGCTATGCTCCCTCGGGGCAATGAGCAGTTCTTC. This gives the protein CSAMLPRGNEQFF.